A single sample gave rise to the 12 T cell receptor beta chains below, sequenced in a study of neurological immune-mediated disorders (dated by TCRdb to about 2019). The library was built by means of 5' RACE. The sample was run on an Illumina HiSeq 2500. Through fastp at Q25 and MiXCR, TCRdb rebuilt clones from the public reads, retaining in-frame beta chains. Every entry covers one CDR3 protein and lists the most common genes and DNA from its rows. This sample gives tens of thousands of distinct CDR3 sequences in total; approximately 4.1% of them show up just once. The top ten constitute around 2.6% of the sample. The sample was PBMCs. These receptors originate from a man aged 50 to 60 with multiple sclerosis.

This clonotype was detected only a few times. This may be a read error, as it is one base from a much larger clone. This chain joins TRBV7-6 and TRBJ1-2; 9 bases fit TRBD1. The germline CDR1 and CDR2 sequences are SGHVS and FNYEAQ. The CDR3 length is 14 residues. CDR3 coding DNA: TGTGCCAACAGCCCCGGGACAGGGTTGAGTTCCTACACCTTC. Its translation is CANSPGTGLSSYTF.

This clonotype has a count of ten or more. V gene TRBV7-8 combines with J gene TRBJ2-3; D is perhaps TRBD1 or TRBD2 (7 bases each). The germline CDR1 and CDR2 sequences are SGHVS and FQNEAQ. V lost 3 bases and J 10 bases, leaving 23 bases between the germline ends. The CDR3 length is 16 residues. The CDR3 protein is CASSFNRGLRGVPQYF. CDR3 nucleotides: TGTGCCAGCAGCTTTAACAGGGGACTCCGGGGGGTTCCGCAGTATTTT.

Comments on this clonotype: The conserved phenylalanine or tryptophan normally closing the CDR3 is absent here, so this likely arose from a read error. This chain uses TRBV20-1 with TRBJ1-2; D is ambiguous. This CDR3 is 14 amino acids long. Per germline, CDR1 DFQATT and CDR2 SNEGSKA (reference sequence). The V end lost 3 bases, the J end lost 2 bases, and 13 bases lay between the germline ends. This chain's CDR3 is CSARTILDNYGYTN. The CDR3 coding sequence is TGCAGTGCTAGGACCATACTTGACAACTATGGCTACACCAAC.

At least ten counts were recorded for this clonotype. The gene calls are TRBV2 and TRBJ2-1; TRBD2 matches at 13 bases. The CDR3 sequence is 13 residues long. Germline V gene data show CDR1 as SNHLY and CDR2 as FYNNEI. Germline trimming cut 6 bases from V and 7 bases from J; bases unmatched to any gene: 0. The CDR3 loop is CASRTSGRNEQFF. The DNA of the CDR3 is TGTGCCAGCAGGACTAGCGGGAGGAATGAGCAGTTCTTC.

Ten or more counts support this clonotype. The chain combines TRBV12-3 or TRBV12-4 with TRBJ2-1; TRBD2 matches at 7 bases. The CDR3 covers 17 residues. The J segment lost 5 bases and the V segment lost 5 bases, leaving 15 bases of the junction unmatched. The CDR3 reads CASSKHAGGGDHNEQFF. The CDR3 DNA is TGTGCCAGCAGTAAGCACGCGGGCGGGGGAGACCACAATGAGCAGTTCTTC.

This clonotype has at least ten counts. V and J are TRBV11-2 and TRBJ2-3, with D possibly matching TRBD2 (6 bases). Germline V gives CDR1 SGHAT, CDR2 FQNNGV. V was shortened by 3 bases and J by 0 bases, with 10 bases between the two germline ends. The CDR3 spans 15 residues. The CDR3 loop is CASSFWGDSTDTQYF. For the CDR3, the DNA is TGTGCCAGCAGCTTTTGGGGGGATAGCACAGATACGCAGTATTTT. The full variable domain, with the rest looked up from reference TRBV11-2 and TRBJ2-3, is EAGVAQSPRYKIIEKRQSVAFWCNPISGHATLYWYQQILGQGPKLLIQFQNNGVVDDSQLPKDRFSAERLKGVDSTLKIQPAKLEDSAVYLCASSFWGDSTDTQYFGPGTRLTVL.

This clonotype was seen ten or more times. This rearrangement joins TRBV7-2 to TRBJ2-2, with a possible D match to TRBD1 (5 bases). The CDR3 totals 16 residues. The V gene lost 2 bases and the J gene lost 3 bases, with 13 bases spanning the gap. The germline gives CDR1 SGHTA, CDR2 FQGNSA. CDR3 loop: CASSLKGPLYTGELFF. CDR3 DNA sequence: TGTGCCAGCAGCTTAAAGGGGCCCTTATACACCGGGGAGCTGTTTTTT. The variable domain in full, completed from reference TRBV7-2 and TRBJ2-2, reads GAGVSQSPSNKVTEKGKDVELRCDPISGHTALYWYRQSLGQGLEFLIYFQGNSAPDKSGLPSDRFSAERTGGSVSTLTIQRTQQEDSAVYLCASSLKGPLYTGELFFGEGSRLTVL.

This clonotype was picked up a small number of times. The V call is TRBV20-1, the J call TRBJ2-3; 9 bases line up with TRBD2. The germline gives CDR1 DFQATT, CDR2 SNEGSKA (reference sequence). J gave up 11 bases and V 3 bases, and 12 bases lay outside the gene matches. This CDR3 is built from 14 residues. Here the CDR3 reads CSASQRGEPIRQYF. Written as DNA, the CDR3 is TGCAGTGCTAGTCAGCGGGGGGAACCAATTAGGCAGTATTTT.

This clonotype was seen repeatedly, ten times or more. The rearrangement joins TRBV5-5 to TRBJ2-1; 8 bases agree with TRBD2. Per the germline V gene, CDR1 is SGHKS and CDR2 is YYEKEE (reference sequence). With V trimmed by 4 bases and J by 6 bases, 12 bases remained unmatched. The CDR3 consists of 16 residues. The CDR3 loop reads CASSPAGPGGINEQFF. CDR3 nucleotides: TGTGCCAGCAGCCCCGCCGGACCGGGGGGGATCAATGAGCAGTTCTTC.

This clonotype was observed at least ten times. The chain couples TRBV20-1 to TRBJ2-2; a possible D gene is TRBD2 (6 bases). V was clipped by 5 bases and J by 5 bases, with 21 bases between them. CDR1 and CDR2 (germline): DFQATT, SNEGSKA (reference sequence). CDR3 size: 16 residues. The CDR3 DNA reads TGCAGTGCTCCTCTCCCCGGAGGGGTCAAAACCGGGGAGCTGTTTTTT. This encodes CSAPLPGGVKTGELFF.

This clonotype has ten or more counts. The CDR3 loop reads CSAREKPSGANVLTF. The CDR3 DNA reads TGCAGTGCTAGGGAAAAACCTTCGGGGGCCAACGTCCTGACTTTC. The chain is built from TRBV20-1 and TRBJ2-6; D remains unclear. V was cut by 3 bases and J by 4 bases, with 13 bases left in between. The CDR3 length is 15 residues. Germline V CDR1 and CDR2: DFQATT, SNEGSKA (reference sequence).

This clonotype was seen many times. This chain joins TRBV5-1 and TRBJ2-1; weak D call: TRBD2 (5 bases). The germline V and J ends were trimmed by 1 base and 6 bases, with 14 bases remaining between them. Germline loops: CDR1 SGHRS, CDR2 YFSETQ. The CDR3 extends over 15 amino acids. DNA of the CDR3: TGCGCCAGCAGCTTGAATGGACTGGTTGGCAATGAGCAGTTCTTC. Encoded protein: CASSLNGLVGNEQFF.